This T cell receptor beta chain came from a study of spatial heterogeneity in lung cancer. Time point given: sample taken at primary tumor resection. V lost 5 bases to trimming and J lost 5 bases, with 13 bases between them. Germline V gene sequence: CDR1 DFQATT, CDR2 SNEGSKA (reference sequence). This CDR3 contains 13 residues. The sample holds a few counts of this clonotype. This beta chain represents an off-target read in a library built for alpha chains; its size is of limited meaning. TCRdb re-called the 5' RACE reads through MiXCR, storing one row per CDR3 protein. The sample holds 450 to 650 distinct CDR3 sequences, about a third seen once.

The receptor's source is a male donor with early-stage non-small cell lung cancer. The chain joins TRBV20-1 to TRBJ2-1; perhaps TRBD1 as D (6 bases). The sequencing here drew on normal lung tissue next to the tumor, taken at surgery. The CDR3 is CSADRDMNNEQFF. In nucleotides, the CDR3 is TGCAGTGCTGACCGGGACATGAACAATGAGCAGTTCTTC.